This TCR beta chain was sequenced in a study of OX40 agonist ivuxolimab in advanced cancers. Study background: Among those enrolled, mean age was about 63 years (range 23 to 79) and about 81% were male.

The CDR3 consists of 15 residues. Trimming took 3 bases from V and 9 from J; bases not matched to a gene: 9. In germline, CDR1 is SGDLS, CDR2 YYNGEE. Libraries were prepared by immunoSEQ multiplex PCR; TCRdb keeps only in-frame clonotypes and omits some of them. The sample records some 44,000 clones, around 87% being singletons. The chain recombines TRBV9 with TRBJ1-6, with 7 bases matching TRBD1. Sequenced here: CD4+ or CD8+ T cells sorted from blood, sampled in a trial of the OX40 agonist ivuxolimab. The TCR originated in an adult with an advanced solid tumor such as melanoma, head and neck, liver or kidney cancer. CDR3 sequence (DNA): TGTGCCAGCAGCGAAAGGGACAGACTGCTTTCACCCCTCCACTTT. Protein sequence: CASSERDRLLSPLHF. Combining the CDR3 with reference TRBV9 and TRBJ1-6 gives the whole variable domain DSGVTQTPKHLITATGQRVTLRCSPRSGDLSVYWYQQSLDQGLQFLIQYYNGEERAKGNILERFSAQQFPDLHSELNLSSLELGDSALYFCASSERDRLLSPLHFGNGTRLTVT.